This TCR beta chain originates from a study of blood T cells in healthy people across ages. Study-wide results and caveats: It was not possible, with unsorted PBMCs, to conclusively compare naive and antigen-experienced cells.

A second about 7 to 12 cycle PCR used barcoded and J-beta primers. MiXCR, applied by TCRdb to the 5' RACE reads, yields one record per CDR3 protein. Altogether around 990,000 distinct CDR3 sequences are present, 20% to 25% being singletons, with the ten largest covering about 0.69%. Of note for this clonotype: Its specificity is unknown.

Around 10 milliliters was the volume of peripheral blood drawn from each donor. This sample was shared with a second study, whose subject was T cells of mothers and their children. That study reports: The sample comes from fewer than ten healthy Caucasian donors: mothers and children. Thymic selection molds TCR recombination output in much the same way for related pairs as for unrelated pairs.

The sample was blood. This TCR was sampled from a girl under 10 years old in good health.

The CDR3 DNA reads TGCGCCAGCAGCCAAGATTGGTTCGAAAAACTGTTTTTT. Amino acids: CASSQDWFEKLFF. The chain recombines TRBV4-1 with TRBJ1-4; D is undetermined. CDR3 length equals 13 residues. Trimming left V 0 bases short and J 8 bases short, with 7 bases between. Germline CDR1 reads MGHRA; CDR2 reads YSYEKL.